This T cell receptor beta chain was recorded in a study of T cells in localized non-small cell lung cancer. Study-wide findings and caveats: Because researchers sequenced only one region of the tumor, heterogeneity is still possible. It was uninvolved adjacent lung that showed the highest T cell clonality, exceeding tumor. Within adjacent lung there appeared a median 57 of the top 100 tumor clones.

In regard to this clone: What it recognizes is unknown.

V was pared by 3 bases and J by 1 base, with 6 bases of the junction left unmatched. The CDR3 length is 16 residues. CDR1 and CDR2 (germline): LNHDA, SQIVND (reference sequence). Only in-frame clones appear in the TCRdb table, and some are missing; sequencing was by immunoSEQ multiplex PCR. The sample yields about 26,000 clones, about 84% seen once. The origin of this receptor is a man aged 35-75 years with stage III squamous cell lung carcinoma. V usage is TRBV19 and J usage is TRBJ2-7; 10 bases fit TRBD2. The material was peripheral blood, obtained before any cancer treatment. CDR3 sequence (DNA): TGTGCCAGTAGTATTGGGCTAGCGGGAGTATCCTACGAGCAGTACTTC. Encoded protein: CASSIGLAGVSYEQYF.